Presented here are 26 T cell receptor beta chains from one specimen sequenced in a study of cytomegalovirus exposure and HLA in healthy donors. The PCR used 60 Vbeta and 13 Jbeta primers. TCRdb's copy holds only in-frame clones and misses some; the assay was immunoSEQ multiplex PCR. The repertoire holds 180,000 or so clones, around 78% seen once, with less than 0.9% in the top ten. The sample comprised PBMCs. These receptors all stem from a female donor in good health and CMV-seronegative.

The rearrangement uses TRBV9 and TRBJ2-5, with D maybe TRBD2 (6 bases). The J call may be faulty, since TRBJ2-7 better matches the DNA end. The germline gives CDR1 SGDLS, CDR2 YYNGEE. The length of the CDR3 is 18 residues. As DNA, the CDR3 is TGTGCCAGCAGCGTAGCTTCGACTGCGGCGGCGGGCGGGAACGAGCAGTACTTC. Residues: CASSVASTAAAGGNEQYF.

This chain joins TRBV10-3 and TRBJ1-1; D is unclear. Trimming removed 3 bases at V and 11 bases at J, with 19 bases between. CDR1 and CDR2 from the germline V gene are ENHRY and SYGVKD. CDR3 length equals 14 residues. The CDR3 nucleotides read TGTGCCATCAGTGACCGCCGGGAGACGTCCGGGGCTTTCTTT. This gives the protein CAISDRRETSGAFF.

This clone was observed a few times. This rearrangement joins TRBV7-8 to TRBJ2-7; perhaps TRBD2 as D (5 bases). V gave up 6 bases and J gave up 0 bases, with 15 bases separating them. Germline V gene sequence: CDR1 SGHVS, CDR2 FQNEAQ. This CDR3 has 15 amino acids. The CDR3 coding sequence is TGTGCCAGCAGGAGGGCCTTCTCTCACTCCTACGAGCAGTACTTC. It codes for CASRRAFSHSYEQYF.

V gene TRBV18 combines with J gene TRBJ1-6; 8 nucleotides agree with TRBD1. The CDR3 has 16 amino acids. The V gene end was trimmed by 4 bases and the J gene end by 0 bases; junction bases not matched to a gene: 2. From germline, CDR1 is KGHSH and CDR2 LQKENI. CDR3 in amino acids: CASSRDRSSYNSPLHF. The DNA for the CDR3 is TGTGCCAGCTCACGGGACAGGAGCTCCTATAATTCACCCCTCCACTTT.

This clone was found once. The chain couples TRBV25-1 to TRBJ1-4; D is perhaps TRBD1 (5 bases). V was pared by 6 bases and J by 7 bases, with 21 bases between. The CDR3 loop spans 16 amino acids. Germline V CDR1 and CDR2: MGHDK, SYGVNS. CDR3 residues: CASRDGGAGIGEKLFF. CDR3 bases: TGTGCCAGCAGAGACGGAGGGGCGGGTATTGGTGAAAAACTGTTTTTT.

This chain uses TRBV4-3 with TRBJ1-2; D call uncertain. Trimming took off 0 bases at V and 3 bases at J, with 20 bases between the two ends. CDR3 length equals 18 residues. Germline CDR1 is LGHNA and CDR2 is YSLEER. The CDR3: CASSQDGGRGGNDYGYTF. In DNA, the CDR3 is TGCGCCAGCAGCCAAGACGGTGGTCGGGGAGGGAATGACTATGGCTACACCTTC.

The chain employs TRBV27 and TRBJ2-1, with 13 nucleotides matching TRBD2. The germline gives CDR1 MNHEY, CDR2 SMNVEV (reference sequence). The CDR3 consists of 15 residues. V shed 6 bases and J 10 bases; nucleotides not matched to a gene: 9. The chain's CDR3 is CASSLTSGRIREQFF. CDR3 in DNA: TGTGCCAGCAGCCTGACTAGCGGGAGGATTCGGGAGCAGTTCTTC.

This rearrangement joins TRBV27 to TRBJ2-2, with TRBD2 matching over 9 bases. Trimming cost V 6 bases and J 2 bases; bases outside gene matches: 7. The CDR3 covers 16 residues. Germline V CDR1 and CDR2: MNHEY, SMNVEV (reference sequence). The CDR3 spells CASRGSGSSNTGELFF. For the CDR3, the DNA is TGTGCCAGCAGGGGTAGCGGGAGTAGTAACACCGGGGAGCTGTTTTTT.

Notes on this clone: One junction end does not reproduce the germline sequence, and a read error may be involved. The chain joins TRBV6-5 to TRBJ2-6; D is possibly TRBD1 (5 bases). Germline V gene data show CDR1 as MNHEY and CDR2 as SVGAGI. CDR3 length: 15 amino acids. The DNA of the CDR3 is TGTGCCAGCAGTTACCAAGCTTCTGGGGCCAACGGCCTGACTTTC. As protein: CASSYQASGANGLTF.

The sample holds one count of this clone. At one end, the junction sequence differs from germline, possibly due to a read error. V is TRBV7-9 and J is TRBJ2-6; 9 positions match TRBD2. The CDR3 sequence is 18 residues long. Looked up from germline, CDR1 is SEHNR and CDR2 is FQNEAQ (reference sequence). For the CDR3, the DNA is TGTGCCAGCAGCCCGCTGGGCGGGAGGGCCTCTGGGGCCAACGGCCTGACTTTC. Its translation is CASSPLGGRASGANGLTF.

This clone appeared a single time. The chain uses TRBV7-3 and TRBJ2-7; TRBD2 matches 7 bases. Germline assignment: CDR1 SGHTA and CDR2 FQGTGA. Trimming at V came to 5 bases and at J to 6 bases, leaving 10 bases not matched to a gene. The CDR3 length is 14 residues. The DNA of the CDR3 is TGTGCCAGCAGCCTCGGCGGGGGACTCGGCGAGCAGTACTTC. It yields the protein CASSLGGGLGEQYF.

V is TRBV5-4 and J is TRBJ2-7; 9 nucleotides match TRBD1. Germline CDR1 is SGHNT and CDR2 is YYREEE (reference sequence). This CDR3 spans 15 amino acids. After removal of 0 bases from V and 5 bases from J, the junction contained 6 bases not matched to a gene. The CDR3 nucleotides are TGTGCCAGCAGCTTGGCGTTGGGACAGGGACACGAGCAGTACTTC. Translated, it gives CASSLALGQGHEQYF.

The rearrangement links TRBV27 to TRBJ2-7, with 11 bases aligning to TRBD2. Trimming removed 5 bases from V and 3 bases from J; junction bases left unmatched: 18. The length of the CDR3 is 19 residues. The germline V gene has CDR1 MNHEY and CDR2 SMNVEV (reference sequence). This CDR3 is CASSNGLAGTSKTFYEQYF. The CDR3 nucleotides are TGTGCCAGCAGTAACGGACTAGCGGGCACCTCCAAAACGTTCTACGAGCAGTACTTC.

This clone has a single count. The CDR3 DNA reads as TGTGCCAGCAGCCCGGGGACAGGGAACACTGAAGCTTTCTTT. Protein: CASSPGTGNTEAFF. The rearrangement joins TRBV11-2 to TRBJ1-1, with 8 bases aligning to TRBD1. This CDR3 comprises 14 residues. The J segment lost 1 base and the V segment lost 5 bases, leaving 3 bases of the junction unmatched. The V gene's germline CDR1 is SGHAT and CDR2 FQNNGV.

The rearrangement uses TRBV30 and TRBJ1-2; TRBD1 is a possible D gene (6 bases). Looked up from germline, CDR1 is GTSNPN and CDR2 is SVGIG (reference sequence). The CDR3 loop spans 12 amino acids. Between the trimmed V and J ends, which lost 4 bases and 7 bases, there was a span of 13 bases. CDR3 nucleotides: TGTGCCTGGACCCCGGGAGGGGGTGGCTACACCTTC. Translated: CAWTPGGGGYTF.

This clone was seen just once. The chain employs TRBV19 and TRBJ1-1; D gene uncertain. Deletions cut 3 bases from V and 4 bases from J, with 9 bases between. The CDR3 is made up of 13 amino acids. Germline loops: CDR1 LNHDA, CDR2 SQIVND (reference sequence). This chain's CDR3 is CASSIGGSTEAFF. For the CDR3, the DNA is TGTGCCAGTAGTATCGGTGGTTCCACTGAAGCTTTCTTT.

In regard to this clone: One end of the junction does not line up with germline, which may come from a read error. The genes are TRBV6-5 and TRBJ2-7, with TRBD1 matching over 7 bases. CDR3 length: 12 amino acids. Germline CDR1 is MNHEY and CDR2 is SVGAGI. This CDR3 is CASSDPWTGLAF. Here the CDR3 DNA reads TGTGCCAGCAGCGACCCGTGGACAGGTTTGGCCTTC.

The chain employs TRBV21-1 and TRBJ2-5; TRBD1 reflects the table's D call only, with no check against the DNA. TRBV21-1 is a known pseudogene. The CDR3 has 14 residues. CDR3 residues: CASSKEVPEETQYF. The DNA for the CDR3 is TGTGCCAGCAGCAAAGAAGTGCCAGAAGAGACCCAGTACTTC.

This clone was seen a few times. The chain employs TRBV15 and TRBJ1-1; D is undetermined. The ends were cut back, 3 bases at V and 4 bases at J, with 6 bases in the middle. CDR1 LNHNV and CDR2 YYDKDF come from the germline V gene (reference sequence). The CDR3 consists of 12 residues. In DNA form, the CDR3 reads TGTGCCACCAGCAGGGCTCTCACTGAAGCTTTCTTT. It is translated as CATSRALTEAFF.

The chain is built from TRBV4-1 and TRBJ2-1; 8 positions agree with TRBD2. CDR3 length equals 14 residues. Looked up from germline, CDR1 is MGHRA and CDR2 is YSYEKL. V gave up 5 bases and J gave up 10 bases; unmatched junction bases: 10. CDR3 in DNA: TGCGCCAGCAGCGGAACAGCGGGAGCGGCGGAGCAGTTCTTC. As protein: CASSGTAGAAEQFF.

With regard to this clone: A read error may account for a junction end that differs from germline. The chain links TRBV7-9 to TRBJ2-6; TRBD1 might be the D (5 bases). Germline V gene data show CDR1 as SEHNR and CDR2 as FQNEAQ (reference sequence). CDR3 size: 15 residues. CDR3 amino acids: CASSPYNSGANGLTF. CDR3 coding DNA: TGTGCCAGCAGCCCGTACAACTCTGGGGCCAACGGCCTGACTTTC.

CDR3 sequence: CASSHRHSSYNEQFF. Here the CDR3 DNA reads TGTGCCAGCAGCCACAGGCATAGCTCCTACAATGAGCAGTTCTTC. The rearrangement uses TRBV5-4 and TRBJ2-1, with D possibly matching TRBD1 (5 bases). Germline V gene data show CDR1 as SGHNT and CDR2 as YYREEE (reference sequence). Trimming cost V 4 bases and J 0 bases, with 11 bases left between them. The CDR3 covers 15 residues.

The J gene is TRBJ2-7, the V gene TRBV9; 8 bases match TRBD2. The CDR3 has 15 amino acids. V dropped 0 bases and J dropped 7; count of bases not matched to a gene: 9. From germline, CDR1 is SGDLS and CDR2 YYNGEE. The CDR3 DNA sequence: TGTGCCAGCAGCGTAGTAAGCGGGGGAACGGGGGAGCAGTACTTC. Its protein is CASSVVSGGTGEQYF.

This clone was observed once. The chain recombines TRBV4-2 with TRBJ2-7; TRBD2 aligns across 11 bases. Germline V gene lookup returns CDR1 LGHNA and CDR2 YNFKEQ. V lost 1 base, J lost 2 bases, and 13 bases stayed unmatched. The CDR3 is made up of 19 amino acids. CDR3 residues: CASSQVGGTSGSPPYEQYF. CDR3 nucleotides: TGTGCCAGCAGCCAAGTTGGGGGCACTAGCGGGAGTCCACCCTACGAGCAGTACTTC.

This clone has just a few counts. The chain couples TRBV6-1 to TRBJ2-7; D is perhaps TRBD2 (6 bases). Germline V gene lookup returns CDR1 MNHNS and CDR2 SASEGT. The CDR3 consists of 13 residues. V dropped 8 bases and J dropped 6 bases, with 17 bases sitting between them. The CDR3 here is CASHPSEGSEQYF. CDR3 DNA: TGTGCCAGCCACCCTAGCGAGGGAAGCGAGCAGTACTTC.

This rearrangement joins TRBV18 to TRBJ1-5; D unresolved. Per the germline V gene, CDR1 is KGHSH and CDR2 is LQKENI. V shed 2 bases and J shed 10 bases, with 12 bases lying between them. The length of the CDR3 is 13 residues. The chain's CDR3 is CASSPGRALPQHF. The CDR3 DNA is TGTGCCAGCTCACCAGGGCGCGCCCTCCCCCAGCATTTT. Using reference TRBV18 and TRBJ1-5 for the parts outside the CDR3, the full variable domain is NAGVMQNPRHLVRRRGQEARLRCSPMKGHSHVYWYRQLPEEGLKFMVYLQKENIIDESGMPKERFSAEFPKEGPSILRIQQVVRGDSAAYFCASSPGRALPQHFGDGTRLSIL.